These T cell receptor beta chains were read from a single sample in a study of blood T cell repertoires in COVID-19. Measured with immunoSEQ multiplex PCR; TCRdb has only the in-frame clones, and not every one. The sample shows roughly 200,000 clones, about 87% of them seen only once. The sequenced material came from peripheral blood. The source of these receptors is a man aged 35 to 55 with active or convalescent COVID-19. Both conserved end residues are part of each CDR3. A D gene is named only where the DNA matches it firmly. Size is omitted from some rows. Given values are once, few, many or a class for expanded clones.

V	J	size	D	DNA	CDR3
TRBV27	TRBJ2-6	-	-	TGTGCCAGCAGTCACCGCCCTGGACTTCGCTCCGGGGCCAACGTCCTGACTTTC	CASSHRPGLRSGANVLTF
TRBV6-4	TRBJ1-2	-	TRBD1	TGTGCCAGCAGCCTTTCCGAAGGGACAGGCTATGGCTACACCTTC	CASSLSEGTGYGYTF
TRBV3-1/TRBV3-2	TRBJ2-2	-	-	TGTGCCAGCAGCCCCCAGGTGGCACCCGGGGCCGGGGAGCTGTTTTTT	CASSPQVAPGAGELFF
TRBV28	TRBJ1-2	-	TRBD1	TGTGCCAGCAGTTGGACACAGGGGGCTGGAGGCTACACCTTC	CASSWTQGAGGYTF
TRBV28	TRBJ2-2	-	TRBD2	TGTGCCACCCTGGAGGGAGGGCGCACCGGGGAGCTGTTTTTT	CATLEGGRTGELFF
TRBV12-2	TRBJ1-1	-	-	TGTGCAAGTCGCTCGGGACAGGGATATAGCACTGAAGCTTTCTTT	CASRSGQGYSTEAFF
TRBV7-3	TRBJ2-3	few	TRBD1	TGTGCCAGCAGCACCCGGACAGGGGCTCCCACAGATACGCAGTATTTT	CASSTRTGAPTDTQYF
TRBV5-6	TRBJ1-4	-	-	TGTGCCAGCAGCCTAGGGACACTAAATGAAAAACTGTTTTTT	CASSLGTLNEKLFF
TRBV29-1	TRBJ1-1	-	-	TGCAGCGTTGTTCTGGGGGCGATGGGCACTGAAGCTTTCTTT	CSVVLGAMGTEAFF
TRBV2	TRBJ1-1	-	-	TGTGCCAGCAGTACACAGGGATGGGCTTTCTTT	CASSTQGWAFF
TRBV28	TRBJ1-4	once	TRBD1	TGTGCCAGCAGTCCTTGGACAGGGAACGAAAAACTGTTTTTT	CASSPWTGNEKLFF
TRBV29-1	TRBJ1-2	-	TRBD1	TGCAGCGCTAAGGGACAGGGACACTATGGCTACACCTTC	CSAKGQGHYGYTF
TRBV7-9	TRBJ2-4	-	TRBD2	TGTGCCAGCAGCTTACCCACTAGCGGGGGGGCCGGTGGAAACATTCAGTACTTC	CASSLPTSGGAGGNIQYF
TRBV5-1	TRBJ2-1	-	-	TGCGCCAGCAGCTTGGAGAGCCATTACAATGAGCAGTTCTTC	CASSLESHYNEQFF
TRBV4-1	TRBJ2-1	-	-	TGCGCCAGCAGCCAAGTAACCTACAATGAGCAGTTCTTC	CASSQVTYNEQFF
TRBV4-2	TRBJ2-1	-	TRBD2	TGTGCCAGCAGCCCCGGGACTAGCGGGGGGGGGTACAATGAGCAGTTCTTC	CASSPGTSGGGYNEQFF
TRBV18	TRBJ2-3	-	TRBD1	TGTGCCAGCTCACGGGACAGGGGCTCAGATACGCAGTATTTT	CASSRDRGSDTQYF
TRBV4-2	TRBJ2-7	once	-	TGTGCCAGCAGCCAAGGGAGGGGGGGGAACCACGAGCAGTACTTC	CASSQGRGGNHEQYF
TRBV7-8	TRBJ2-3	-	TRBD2	TGTGCCAGCAGACCTGGACTAGCGGGGAGCACAGATACGCAGTATTTT	CASRPGLAGSTDTQYF
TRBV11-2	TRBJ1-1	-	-	TGTGCCAGCAGCTTAGTCCCGAACGCGGACACTGAAGCTTTCTTT	CASSLVPNADTEAFF
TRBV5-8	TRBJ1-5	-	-	TGTGCCAGCAGCTTGGCGGGGGGTTTTGGGGCCCAGCATTTT	CASSLAGGFGAQHF
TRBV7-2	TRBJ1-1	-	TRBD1	TGTGCCAGCAGCCCAAGACAGGGTTGGACTGAAGCTTTCTTT	CASSPRQGWTEAFF
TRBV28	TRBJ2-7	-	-	TGTGCCAGCAGTTTCGGAACTTGGACAGACGAGCAGTACTTC	CASSFGTWTDEQYF
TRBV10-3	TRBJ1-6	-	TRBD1	TGTGCCATCAGCCCGGCGGGACAGAGGAATTCACCCCTCCACTTT	CAISPAGQRNSPLHF
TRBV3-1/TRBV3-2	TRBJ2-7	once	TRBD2	TGTGCCAGCAGCCGACCCGGGACTAGCGGCGAGCAGTACTTC	CASSRPGTSGEQYF
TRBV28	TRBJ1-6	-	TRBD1	TGTGCCGGCGGACAGGGTAATTATAATTCACCCCTCCACTTT	CAGGQGNYNSPLHF
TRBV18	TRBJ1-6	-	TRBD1	TGTGCCAGCTCACCCGGACAGGGGGAGAATTCACCCCTCCACTTT	CASSPGQGENSPLHF
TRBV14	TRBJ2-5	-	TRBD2	TGTGCCAGCAGCCCACTAGCGGGGGCCGGGGAGACCCAGTACTTC	CASSPLAGAGETQYF
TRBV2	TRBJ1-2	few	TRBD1	TGTGCCAGCCTCGGGACAGGGAACTATGGCTACACCTTC	CASLGTGNYGYTF
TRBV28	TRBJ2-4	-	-	TGTGCCAGCAGGTCTGGCGGGGCAGCCAAAAACATTCAGTACTTC	CASRSGGAAKNIQYF
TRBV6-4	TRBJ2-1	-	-	TGTGCCAGGAGAGGGAATGAGCAGTTCTTC	CARRGNEQFF
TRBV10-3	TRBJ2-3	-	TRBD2	TGTGCCATCAGTGAGTCGGTACTAGCGGGGCGCACAGATACGCAGTATTTT	CAISESVLAGRTDTQYF
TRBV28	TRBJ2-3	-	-	TGTGCCAGCAGTTTCGGGGATCCAGATACGCAGTATTTT	CASSFGDPDTQYF
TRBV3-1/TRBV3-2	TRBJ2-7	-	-	TGTGCCAGCAGCGTAGGGACTCTAGGCCTATCCTACGAGCAGTACTTC	CASSVGTLGLSYEQYF
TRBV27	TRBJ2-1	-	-	TGTGCCAGCAGTTTTCAGGGGAATGAGCAGTTCTTC	CASSFQGNEQFF
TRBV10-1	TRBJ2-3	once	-	TGCGCCAGCAGTGCCGGCACAGATACGCAGTATTTT	CASSAGTDTQYF
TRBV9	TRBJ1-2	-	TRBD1	TGTGCCAGCAGAGACAGGGGGCCCGGCTATGGCTACACCTTC	CASRDRGPGYGYTF
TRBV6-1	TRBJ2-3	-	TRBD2	TGTGCCAGCAGTGGCTCCGGGGGGGTGACCCTGGGGACGGATACGCAGTATTTT	CASSGSGGVTLGTDTQYF
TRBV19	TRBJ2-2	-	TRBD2	TGTGCCAGTAATTGGCGGGGGGGTGGTACCGGGGAGCTGTTTTTT	CASNWRGGGTGELFF
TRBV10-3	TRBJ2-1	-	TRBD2	TGTGCCATCAGGGGACTAGCGGGGAATAATGAGCAGTTCTTC	CAIRGLAGNNEQFF
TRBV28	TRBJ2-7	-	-	TGTGCCAGCAGTTTTGGCAGGGCTTACGAGCAGTACTTC	CASSFGRAYEQYF
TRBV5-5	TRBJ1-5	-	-	TGTGCCAGCAGCTTCCAGGGTGATCAGCCCCAGCATTTT	CASSFQGDQPQHF
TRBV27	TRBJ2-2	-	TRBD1	TGTGCCAGCAGTTATCTGGGACAGGGGGGGAACACCGGGGAGCTGTTTTTT	CASSYLGQGGNTGELFF
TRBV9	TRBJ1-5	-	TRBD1	TGTGCCAGCAGCAAGGGACAGGGAGCCGGCCAGCCCCAGCATTTT	CASSKGQGAGQPQHF
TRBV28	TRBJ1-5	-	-	TGTGCCAGCATTCATGACCACCGGGATCAGCCCCAGCATTTT	CASIHDHRDQPQHF
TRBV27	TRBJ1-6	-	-	TGTGCCAGCAGTTTACAGGGATACCTAAATTCACCCCTCCACTTT	CASSLQGYLNSPLHF
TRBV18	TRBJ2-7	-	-	TGTGCCAGCTCACCTATTTCAGGGGACCCCTACGAGCAGTACTTC	CASSPISGDPYEQYF
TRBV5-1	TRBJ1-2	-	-	TGCGCCAGCAGCTTGCAACCCTCAGTATTATATGGCTACACCTTC	CASSLQPSVLYGYTF
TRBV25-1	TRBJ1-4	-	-	TGTGCCAGCAGTGAAAGTCAACTTAATGAAAAACTGTTTTTT	CASSESQLNEKLFF
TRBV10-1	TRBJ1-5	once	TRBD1	TGCGCCAGCAGTCTTCGGGACAGGAGTAAAAATCAGCCCCAGCATTTT	CASSLRDRSKNQPQHF
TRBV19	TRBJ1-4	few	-	TGTGCCACCTCCGAGACAAGGGGAAATGAAAAACTGTTTTTT	CATSETRGNEKLFF
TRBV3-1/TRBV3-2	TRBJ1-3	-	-	TGTGCCAGCAGCCAAGACTCGAGGCCCTCTGGAAACACCATATATTTT	CASSQDSRPSGNTIYF
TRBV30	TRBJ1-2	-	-	TGTGCCTGGAGTGCCCAAGGGGGAATTAACTATGGCTACACCTTC	CAWSAQGGINYGYTF
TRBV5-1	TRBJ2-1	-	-	TGCGCCAGCAGCTTCGGGGTCAATGAGCAGTTCTTC	CASSFGVNEQFF
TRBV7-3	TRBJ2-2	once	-	TGTGCCAGCAGCCCGCGAACGACCGGGGAGCTGTTTTTT	CASSPRTTGELFF
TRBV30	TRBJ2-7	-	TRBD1	TGTGCCTGGAGTTACCCGGGGACAGGGAGATACGAGCAGTACTTC	CAWSYPGTGRYEQYF
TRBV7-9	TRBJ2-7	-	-	TGTGCCAGCAGCTTACGCCGGCGACGGAGGCTGTCCTCCTACGAGCAGTACTTC	CASSLRRRRRLSSYEQYF
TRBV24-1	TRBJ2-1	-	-	TGTGCCACCAGTGAGGGGGCTATTTACAATGAGCAGTTCTTC	CATSEGAIYNEQFF
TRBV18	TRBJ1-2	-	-	TGTGCCAGCTCACCACTGTCAGAAGCTAACTATGGCTACACCTTC	CASSPLSEANYGYTF
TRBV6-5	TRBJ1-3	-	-	TGTGCCAGCAGTTACTCCGGCGGAGGAAACACCATATATTTT	CASSYSGGGNTIYF